The clone carrying this TCR beta chain was counted ten times or more. The data are from a study of human T cells and chemical hapten exposure. Study-wide background: Small differences in pooled library volume mainly drove the variation in TCR yields per sample.

The CDR3 totals 14 residues. V lost 4 bases and J 8 bases, leaving 13 bases between the germline ends. Germline CDR1 and CDR2: SGHRS and YFSETQ. The time point denotes: patch test 3, about 24 weeks after DPC sensitization. Treatment indicated: therapeutic diphenylcyclopropenone sensitization with weekly scalp DPC. Someone pulled total RNA out of unfractionated whole blood. Phlebotomy was performed prior to application of every patch test. Attachment of unique molecular identifiers to individual cDNA molecules was performed in the library. TCRdb passed the RACE reads through MiXCR, listing each CDR3 protein once. Of fewer than 50,000 distinct CDR3 sequences listed, more than 8% are singletons.

This material consisted of whole blood, taken in connection with sensitization to the hapten diphenylcyclopropenone (DPC). The chain recombines TRBV5-1 with TRBJ1-6; D is perhaps TRBD1 (5 bases). This TCR came from a man aged 50-60 years with alopecia areata. Some clones in this sample may be carry-over from other donors' samples. The CDR3 here is CASSPSGGDSPLHF. The CDR3 DNA reads TGCGCCAGCAGCCCCTCCGGGGGGGATTCACCCCTCCACTTT.